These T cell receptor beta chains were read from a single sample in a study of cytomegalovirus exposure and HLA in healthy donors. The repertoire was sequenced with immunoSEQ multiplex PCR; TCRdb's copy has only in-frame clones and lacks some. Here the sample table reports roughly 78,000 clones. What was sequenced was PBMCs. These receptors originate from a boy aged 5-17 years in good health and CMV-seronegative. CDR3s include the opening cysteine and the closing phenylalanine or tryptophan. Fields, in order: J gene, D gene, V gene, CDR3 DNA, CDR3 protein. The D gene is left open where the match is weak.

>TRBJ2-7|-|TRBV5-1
TGCGCCAGCAGCTTGGCCGGCAGGGCGGAGGAGCAGTACTTC
CASSLAGRAEEQYF
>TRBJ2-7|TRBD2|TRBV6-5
TGTGCCAGCAGTTACTCGACGGGGCGGGAGGACGAGCAGTACTTC
CASSYSTGREDEQYF
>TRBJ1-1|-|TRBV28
TGTGCCAGCAGTCCCTTGGACAGGAACACTGAAGCTTTCTTT
CASSPLDRNTEAFF
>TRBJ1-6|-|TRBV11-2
TGTGCCAGCAGCTCGCCGGGACACCTTTCACCCCTCCACTTT
CASSSPGHLSPLHF
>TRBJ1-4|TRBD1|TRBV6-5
TGTGCCAGCAGTTACTCGAATAGGGACAGGTTAGAAAAACTGTTTTTT
CASSYSNRDRLEKLFF
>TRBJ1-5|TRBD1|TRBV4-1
TGCGCCAGCAGCCTCGACAGGGGCCGAAATCAGCCCCAGCATTTT
CASSLDRGRNQPQHF
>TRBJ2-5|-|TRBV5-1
TGCGCCAGCAGCGCGGGGACAGCAGAGCAGTACTTC
CASSAGTAEQYF
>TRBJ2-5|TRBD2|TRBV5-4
TGTGCCAGCAGCTTGGAAGCGGGGGGCTTCGCACTAGAGACCCAGTACTTC
CASSLEAGGFALETQYF
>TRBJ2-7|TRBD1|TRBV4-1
TGCGCCAGCAGCCAGGACCGGACAGGGGACGAGCAGTACTTC
CASSQDRTGDEQYF
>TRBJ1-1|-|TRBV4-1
TGCGCCAGCAGCCAAGAGCCCACCAGGGGCTTTACTGAAGCTTTCTTT
CASSQEPTRGFTEAFF
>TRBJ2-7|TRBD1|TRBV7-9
TGTGCCAGCAGCTTCTCGGACAGGGTCGACGAGCAGTACTTC
CASSFSDRVDEQYF
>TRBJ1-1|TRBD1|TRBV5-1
TGCGCCAGCAGCTCGACAGGGCGAATCACTGGAGCTTTCTTT
CASSSTGRITGAFF
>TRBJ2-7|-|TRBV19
TGTGCCAGTAGTCTCCCGGGTGACGCCTACGAGCAGTACTTC
CASSLPGDAYEQYF
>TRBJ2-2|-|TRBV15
TGTGCCACCAGCAGAGTGCGCGGGGACACCGGGGAGCTGTTTTTT
CATSRVRGDTGELFF
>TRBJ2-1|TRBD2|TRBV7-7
TGTGCCAGCAGCCGGGGGGGGACTGACACTGAGCAGTTCTTC
CASSRGGTDTEQFF
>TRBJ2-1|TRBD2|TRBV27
TGTGCCAGTTTCCGACTAGCGGGACGCAATGAGCAGTTCTTC
CASFRLAGRNEQFF
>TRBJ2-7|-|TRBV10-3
TGTGCCATCAGATACGGTAGTCCCTCCTACGAGCAGTACTTC
CAIRYGSPSYEQYF
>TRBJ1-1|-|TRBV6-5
TGTGCCAGCAGTTACGGGGCGCCTAATAATGCTGAAGCTTTCTTT
CASSYGAPNNAEAFF
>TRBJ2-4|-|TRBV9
TGTGCCAGCAGCGTAGAGGGGAAAAACATTCAGTACTTC
CASSVEGKNIQYF
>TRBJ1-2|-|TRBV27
TGTGCCAGCAGTTCCTCTTCCGGAGCCCACTATGGCTACACCTTC
CASSSSSGAHYGYTF
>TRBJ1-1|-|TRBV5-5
TGTGCCAGCAGCTTGACAGGCGGCTCTGAAGCTTTCTTT
CASSLTGGSEAFF
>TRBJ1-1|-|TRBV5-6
TGTGCCAGCAGCTGGCGGGAGGAAGCTTTCTTT
CASSWREEAFF
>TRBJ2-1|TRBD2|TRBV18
TGTGCCAGCTCACCGAGACTAGCGGGGCTTCACAATGAGCAGTTCTTC
CASSPRLAGLHNEQFF